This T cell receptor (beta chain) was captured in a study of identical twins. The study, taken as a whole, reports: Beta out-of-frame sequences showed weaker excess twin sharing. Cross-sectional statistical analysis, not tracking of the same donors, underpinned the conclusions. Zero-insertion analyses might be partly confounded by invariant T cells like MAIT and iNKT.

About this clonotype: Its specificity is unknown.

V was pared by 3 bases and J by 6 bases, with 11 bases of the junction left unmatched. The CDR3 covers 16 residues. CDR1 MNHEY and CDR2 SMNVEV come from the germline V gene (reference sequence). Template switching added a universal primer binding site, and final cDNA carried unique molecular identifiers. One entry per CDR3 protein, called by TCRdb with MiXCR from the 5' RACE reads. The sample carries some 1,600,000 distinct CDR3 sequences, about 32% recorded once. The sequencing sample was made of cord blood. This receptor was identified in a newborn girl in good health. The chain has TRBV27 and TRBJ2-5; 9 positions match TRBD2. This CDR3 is CASSFRRGGVKKTQYF. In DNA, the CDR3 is TGTGCCAGCAGTTTTCGGCGGGGGGGTGTCAAAAAGACCCAGTACTTC.